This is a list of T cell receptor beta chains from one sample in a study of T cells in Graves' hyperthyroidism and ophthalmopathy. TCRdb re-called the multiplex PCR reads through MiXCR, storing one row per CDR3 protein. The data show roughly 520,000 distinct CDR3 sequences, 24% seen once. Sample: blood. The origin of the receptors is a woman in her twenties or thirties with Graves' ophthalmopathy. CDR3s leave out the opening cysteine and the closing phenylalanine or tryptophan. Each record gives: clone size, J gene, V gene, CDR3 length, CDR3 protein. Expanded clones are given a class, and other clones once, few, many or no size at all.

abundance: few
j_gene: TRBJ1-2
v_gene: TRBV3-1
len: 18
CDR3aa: ASSQEVGWDTTFSNYGYT

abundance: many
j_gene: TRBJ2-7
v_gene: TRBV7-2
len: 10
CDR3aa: ASSLDNSEQY

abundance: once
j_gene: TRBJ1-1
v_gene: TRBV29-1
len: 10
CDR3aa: SVELVSREAF

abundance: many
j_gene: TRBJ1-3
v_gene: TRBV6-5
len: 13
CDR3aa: ASSSRTESGNTIY

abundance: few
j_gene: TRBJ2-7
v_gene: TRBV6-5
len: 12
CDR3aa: ASSFPYRNYEQY

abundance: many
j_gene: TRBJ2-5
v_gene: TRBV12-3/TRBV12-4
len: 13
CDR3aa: ASSLARGAIETQY

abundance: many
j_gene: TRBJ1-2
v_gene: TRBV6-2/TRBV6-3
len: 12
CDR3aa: ASRPTGTMYGYT

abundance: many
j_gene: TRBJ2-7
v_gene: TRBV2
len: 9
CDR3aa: ASSVYDEQY

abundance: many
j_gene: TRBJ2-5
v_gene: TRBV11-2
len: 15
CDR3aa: ASSRREAGGRVETQY

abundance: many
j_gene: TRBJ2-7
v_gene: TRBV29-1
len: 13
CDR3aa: SVQAPGQGAYEQY

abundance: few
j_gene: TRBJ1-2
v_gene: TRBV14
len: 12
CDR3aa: ASSQVAGLGGYT

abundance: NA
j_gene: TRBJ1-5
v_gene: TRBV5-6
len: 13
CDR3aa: ASSFRDYSNQPQH

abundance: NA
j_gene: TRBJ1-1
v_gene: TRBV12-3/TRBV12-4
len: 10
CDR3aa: ASTHMTGEAF

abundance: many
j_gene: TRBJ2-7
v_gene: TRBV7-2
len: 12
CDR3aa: ASSLEGSWYEQY

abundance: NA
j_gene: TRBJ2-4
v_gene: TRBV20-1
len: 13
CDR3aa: SARDGREAKNIQY

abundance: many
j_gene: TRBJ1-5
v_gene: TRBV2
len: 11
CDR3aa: ASATVSNQPQH

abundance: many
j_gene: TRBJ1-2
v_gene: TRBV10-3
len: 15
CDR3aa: AISESSGKDPIYGYT

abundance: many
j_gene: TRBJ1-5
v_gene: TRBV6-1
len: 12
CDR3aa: ASSGGGAGQPQH

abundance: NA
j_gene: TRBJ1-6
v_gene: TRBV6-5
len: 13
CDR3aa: AGSYVRDSYSPLH

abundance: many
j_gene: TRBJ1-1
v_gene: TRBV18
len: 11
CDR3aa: ASSPAMSTEAF

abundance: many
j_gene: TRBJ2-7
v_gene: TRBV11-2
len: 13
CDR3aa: ASSLDISGGYEQY

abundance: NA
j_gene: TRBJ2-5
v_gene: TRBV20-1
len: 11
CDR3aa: SARDVATETQY

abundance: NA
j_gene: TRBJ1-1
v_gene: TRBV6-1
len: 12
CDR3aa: ASSATQGRAEAF

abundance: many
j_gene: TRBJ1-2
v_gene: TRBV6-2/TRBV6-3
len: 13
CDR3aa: ASLGTASPNYGYT

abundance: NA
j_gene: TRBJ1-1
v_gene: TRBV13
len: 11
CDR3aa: ASSPRLETEAC

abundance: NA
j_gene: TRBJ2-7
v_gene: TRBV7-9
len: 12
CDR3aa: ASSLSVRGYEQY

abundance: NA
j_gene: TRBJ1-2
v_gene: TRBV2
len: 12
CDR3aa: ASSPSGFVYGYT

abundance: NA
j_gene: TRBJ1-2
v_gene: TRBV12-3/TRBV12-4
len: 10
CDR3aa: ASSFVHGDYT

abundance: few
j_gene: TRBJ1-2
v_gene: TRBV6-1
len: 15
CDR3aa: ASTRRQRIETNYGYT

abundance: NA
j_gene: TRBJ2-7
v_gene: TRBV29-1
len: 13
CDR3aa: SVESAGTYGYEQY

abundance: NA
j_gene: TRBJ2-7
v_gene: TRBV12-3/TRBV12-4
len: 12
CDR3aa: ASSRRTALNEQY

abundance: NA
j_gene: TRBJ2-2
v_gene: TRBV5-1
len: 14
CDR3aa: ASSLDGTGSAGELF

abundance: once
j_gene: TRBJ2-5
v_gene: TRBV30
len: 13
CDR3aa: AWSLAGDWGETQY

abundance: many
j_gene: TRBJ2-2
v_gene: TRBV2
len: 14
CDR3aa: ASSTPGTGVTGELF

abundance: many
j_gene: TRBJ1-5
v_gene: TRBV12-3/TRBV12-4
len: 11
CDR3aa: ASSSYEFQPQH

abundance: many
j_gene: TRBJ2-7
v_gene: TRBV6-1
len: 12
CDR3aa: ASSEGHQHYEQY

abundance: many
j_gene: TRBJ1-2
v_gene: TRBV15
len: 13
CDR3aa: ATSRGSGSDYGYT

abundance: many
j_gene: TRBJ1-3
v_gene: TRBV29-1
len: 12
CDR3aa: SVGAGGPGNTIY

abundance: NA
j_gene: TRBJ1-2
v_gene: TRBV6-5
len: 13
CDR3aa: ASSYTGGANYGYT

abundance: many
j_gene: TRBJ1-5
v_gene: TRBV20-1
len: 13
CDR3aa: SATPDTLNNQPQH

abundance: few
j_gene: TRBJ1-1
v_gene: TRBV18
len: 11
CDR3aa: ASTTTVNTEAF

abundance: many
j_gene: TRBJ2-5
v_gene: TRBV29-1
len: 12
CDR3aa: SVWGGQGGETQY